This TCR beta chain was documented in a study of cytomegalovirus exposure and HLA in healthy donors listed by TCRdb under 2017. A note on the overall study: In an earlier analysis of approximately 640 of the donors, 250 to 350 Gb of sequence data and about 110 million unique TCR beta sequences from approximately 180 million T cells were reported. Because of strong linkage in the cohort, 4 to 6 DR-DQ haplotypes were treated as single units for association and clustering. Donor age, sex, ethnicity and CMV serostatus were collected together with the repertoire data. The study aimed to test whether cataloging public T cell receptors could reveal signatures of past pathogen exposure. Class I and class II HLA loci were covered by the typing at four-digit resolution. To predict cytomegalovirus infection status, the study brought together high-throughput TCR immunosequencing, statistical association of individual TCRs with disease status, and machine learning. An early release covering 550 to 700 HLA-typed donors comprised about 320 gigabases of sequencing data and approximately 85 million unique TCR sequences. To decide whether each TCR beta V gene segment behaved as functional or pseudogenic, an earlier analysis of approximately 600 of the donors relied on high-throughput TCR beta sequencing. A later genetic analysis took genome-wide SNP genotypes for about 55% of the roughly 700 donors and used that subset as a discovery cohort. A separate validation cohort of 90 to 150 different subjects was used in addition to the 666-subject first cohort. Across some 400 genotyped donors of the cohort, an average of about 240,000 unique TCR beta nucleotide sequences per donor were sequenced, and approximately 17% of those sequences were non-productive. To study patterns of TCR occurrence, a later analysis re-analyzed previously published TCR beta repertoires from 666 donors and added high-resolution HLA genotyping. Rather than drawing on any new phenotypic data, the later analysis identified candidate immune exposures from TCR beta sequences and the way those sequences occurred across donors. Every discovery cohort repertoire had been produced on one sequencing platform. Of the 398 genotyped donors, roughly 80% fell in the genetic ancestry cluster associated with self-reported Caucasian donors. The study profiled the T cell repertoires of about 720 subjects by immunosequencing and related them to cytomegalovirus serostatus. The number of donors typed differed by locus, with roughly 620-640 for A, B, C, DRB1 and DQB1, 522 for DQA1, approximately 570 for DPA1, and some 440 for DPB1. Points the paper makes about the study in general: In both the original and validation cohorts, the classifier was reported to diagnose cytomegalovirus status with high specificity and sensitivity. For the cohort, immune exposure information was limited to CMV serostatus. Compared with equally common non-associated chains, HLA-associated TCR beta chains in a later analysis were more clonally expanded and had lower generation probabilities. This cohort had only TCR beta chains sequenced, and the lack of alpha or paired-chain data limited which features could be detected. Most TCR sequences were observed very rarely across donors, whereas some public TCRs were present in many individuals. A total of 150 to 200 TCR beta chains were listed by the study as associated with cytomegalovirus. Because counts were too low, some 16 rarely observed V segments, including chromosome 9 orphons, were excluded from the earlier analysis of about 500 of the donors. A few of the identified cytomegalovirus-associated TCR beta chains were confirmed in vitro to be specific for cytomegalovirus antigens. A later analysis found that most CMV-associated TCR beta chains appeared HLA-restricted, with HLA associations seemingly driven largely by CMV exposure. Correlated functional status among segregating V segments might be attributable to linkage disequilibrium, but an unknown experimental factor could not be ruled out. Some IMGT-functional V segments, including TRBV6-2 and TRBV6-3, could not be distinguished by the 87-base-pair reads and were therefore excluded. In a later analysis, some 17,000 TCR beta sequences were associated with specific HLA alleles at a false discovery rate of 0.05. According to the authors, the approach could potentially be generalized to other disease states and immunological phenotypes. When HLA alleles, especially DR and DQ, strongly co-occurred, attributing TCR associations to individual alleles was difficult. In an earlier analysis of about 600 of the donors, most TCR beta V segments appeared in productive rearrangements about 90% or about 30% of the time, broadly matching IMGT annotations. Presence/absence analyses assumed roughly uniform sequencing depth across donors, an assumption that may not hold. A later analysis reported that several top co-occurrence clusters appeared linked to parvovirus B19, influenza, CMV and Epstein-Barr virus. Because HLA typing was unavailable for some donors at each locus, only the typed subset was used in association tests. A later analysis found that TCR association rates varied across HLA loci, with DRB1 alleles showing the most associated TCRs and HLA-C alleles the fewest. A later genetic analysis associated a missense DCLRE1C variant with V-gene and J-gene trimming of TCR beta chains, and an independent cohort replicated the association. A further reported finding was that TCR beta sequences accurately predicted the HLA-A and HLA-B alleles for most subjects in the first cohort. A cluster of highly shared sequence variants was judged likely to be a technical artifact of the sequencing pipeline. Compared with the approximately 720-donor mean, donors in an Asian-associated ancestry cluster had fewer N-insertions in productive TCRs, according to a later genetic analysis.

As regards this clone: It lacks a known antigen. No qualities accompany the bases; no much larger clone lies one base away.

The library was prepared using the immunoSEQ multiplex PCR assay. A mixture of 60 forward primers for TCR Vbeta segments and 13 reverse primers for TCR Jbeta segments was used in the multiplex PCR. Amplification of the CDR3 region of rearranged TCR beta genes was performed with a multiplex PCR assay on genomic DNA. The amplified TCR beta libraries were sequenced on the Illumina HiSeq System as 87-base-pair reads. The original pipeline was this. A later analysis counted tens of millions of unique TCR beta chains across the 550 to 750 repertoires, and 9.5 million to 11 million of these chains were shared by at least two donors. Raw reads were error-corrected and collapsed into unique sequences by a nearest-neighbor algorithm in which closely related sequences were merged to remove PCR and sequencing errors. Alignment of CDR3 sequences to IMGT reference sequences was used to assign V, D and J gene segments. Each retained sequence needed at least a six-nucleotide match to both a V gene segment and a J gene segment. A rearrangement counted as productive if the CDR3 had no stop codons and remained in frame with V and J, and every other rearrangement counted as non-productive. Following IMGT convention, CDR3 was defined as the stretch from the second conserved V-encoded cysteine up to the conserved J-encoded phenylalanine. The earlier analysis of 587 of the donors excluded sequences that lacked an unambiguous match to a single V gene segment. An earlier analysis of 587 of the donors classified V segments as functional when productive rearrangements were above 56.7% and as segregating when the standard deviation between donors was above 5%. A statistical classification framework was built to diagnose cytomegalovirus status from the catalog of TCR beta chain sequences. A later analysis assigned V and J genes by comparing TCR nucleotide sequences with IMGT/GENE-DB human TR gene sequences. The TCRdist pipeline was used in a later analysis to assign CDR3 sequences and most-parsimonious VDJ recombination scenarios. A later analysis defined each TCR beta chain by its CDR3 amino acid sequence plus V-gene family, and excluded reads lacking a unique V-gene family. As a way to deal with suspected cross-contamination and a sequencing artifact, a later analysis dropped approximately 590 nucleotide sequences that were highly shared and had low generation probability. For each public chain, a later analysis derived a clonal expansion index from normalized ranks of inferred template counts within each repertoire. Generation probabilities in a later analysis came from a VDJ recombination model fitted to out-of-frame rearrangements, and those results were checked against IGoR. In a later analysis, TCR-TCR, TCR-HLA and TCR-CMV co-occurrence was scored with hypergeometric tests, and a repertoire-size bias correction was applied to TCR pairs. False discovery rates were estimated in a later analysis by permuting HLA or CMV assignments 20 times. A later analysis grouped co-occurring TCRs with DBSCAN, adding TCRdist sequence similarity when clustering within HLA-allele-positive subsets. For co-occurrence clustering, repertoires with fewer than 30,000 or more than 120,000 public chains were excluded, along with five repertoires with anomalous nucleotide sharing. The source is immuneACCESS, and TCRdb retained only in-frame sequences with V and J called. Part of the clones is not carried over; for the studies checked, unresolved V genes explain less than half of this, and the remainder is unexplained. Clone size and V and J calls were adopted from that table, with D and trimming inferred from the DNA. Here the sample has over 75,000 clones; 65% to 80% occur a single time. 7.1% of the sample goes to the ten largest clones.

The cohort consisted of 670 or so healthy bone marrow donors. Cohort members were all nominally healthy when sampled, although unrecorded immune exposures were likely present. The donor was CMV seropositive and belonged to the group of 250 to 300 seropositive cohort members. A peripheral blood sample was collected from each donor, and TCR beta sequencing was performed on peripheral blood mononuclear cells. Genomic DNA was extracted from the blood cell samples with the Qiagen DNeasy Blood Extraction Kit. The V and J ends are trimmed by 1 base and 1 base, leaving 19 bases between them. From the cysteine through the phenylalanine, the CDR3 covers 18 amino acids. Just CDR3 DNA is preserved here, 54 bases in frame from base 1. CDR1 and CDR2, per the germline V gene, are MDHEN and SYDVKM.

Sequencing was done on a sample of PBMCs. The sequence links TRBV28 to TRBJ1-1; TRBD1 might be the D gene, on 6 matching bases. This clonotype was sampled from a man between 40 and 49 years old in good health and CMV-seropositive. The nucleotides are TGTGCCAGCAGTTTATCTCCAGGGGCTGGAGGAAGGAACACTGAAGCTTTCTTT. The encoded protein is CASSLSPGAGGRNTEAFF. Beyond the CDR3, the reference TRBV28 and TRBJ1-1 genes provide the residues; the full variable domain reads: DVKVTQSSRYLVKRTGEKVFLECVQDMDHENMFWYRQDPGLGLRLIYFSYDVKMKEKGDIPEGYSVSREKKERFSLILESASTNQTSMYLCASSLSPGAGGRNTEAFFGQGTRLTVV.